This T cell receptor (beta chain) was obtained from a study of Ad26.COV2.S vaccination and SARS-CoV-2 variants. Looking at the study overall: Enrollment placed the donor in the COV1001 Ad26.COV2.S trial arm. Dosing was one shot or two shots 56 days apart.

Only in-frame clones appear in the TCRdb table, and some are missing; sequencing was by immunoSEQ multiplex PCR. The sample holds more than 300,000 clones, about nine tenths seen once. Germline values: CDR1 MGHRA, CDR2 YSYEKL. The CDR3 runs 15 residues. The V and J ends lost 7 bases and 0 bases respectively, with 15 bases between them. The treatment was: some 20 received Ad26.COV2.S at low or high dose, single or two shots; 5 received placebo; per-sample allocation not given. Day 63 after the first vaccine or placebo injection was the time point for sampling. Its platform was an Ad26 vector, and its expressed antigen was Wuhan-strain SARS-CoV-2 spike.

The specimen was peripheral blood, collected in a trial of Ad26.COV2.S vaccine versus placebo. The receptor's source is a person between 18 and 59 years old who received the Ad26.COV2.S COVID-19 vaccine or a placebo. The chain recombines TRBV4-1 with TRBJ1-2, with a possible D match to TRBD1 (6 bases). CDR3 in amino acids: CASTWTADSNYGYTF. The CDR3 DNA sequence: TGCGCCAGCACGTGGACAGCAGACTCTAACTATGGCTACACCTTC.